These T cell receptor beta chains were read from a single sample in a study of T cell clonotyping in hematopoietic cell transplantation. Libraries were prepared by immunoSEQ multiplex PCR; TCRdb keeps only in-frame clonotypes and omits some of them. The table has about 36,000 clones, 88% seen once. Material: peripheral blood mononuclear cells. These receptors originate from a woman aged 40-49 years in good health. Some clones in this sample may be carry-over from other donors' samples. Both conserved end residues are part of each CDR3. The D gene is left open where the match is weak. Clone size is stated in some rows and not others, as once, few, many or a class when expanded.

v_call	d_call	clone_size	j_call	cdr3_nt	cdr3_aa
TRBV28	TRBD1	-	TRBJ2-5	TGTGCCAGCAGTCATCGGACAGGGGCGCCACAAGAGACCCAGTACTTC	CASSHRTGAPQETQYF
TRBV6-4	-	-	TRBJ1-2	TGTGCCAGCAGTGACTCGACAGGCGACTATGGCTACACCTTC	CASSDSTGDYGYTF
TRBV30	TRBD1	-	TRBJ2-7	TGTGCCTGGAGTGTACGGCGGACAGGGGCTGACGAGCAGTACTTC	CAWSVRRTGADEQYF
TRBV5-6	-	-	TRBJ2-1	TGTGCCAGCAGCTTGTTACAGGGTGTTTACAATGAGCAGTTCTTC	CASSLLQGVYNEQFF
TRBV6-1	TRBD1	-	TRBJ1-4	TGTGCCAGCAGTTGGACAGGGACAACTAATGAAAAACTGTTTTTT	CASSWTGTTNEKLFF
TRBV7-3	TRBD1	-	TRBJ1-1	TGTGCCAGCAGCTCCCAAACCTCCGGGACAGGTACTGAAGCTTTCTTT	CASSSQTSGTGTEAFF
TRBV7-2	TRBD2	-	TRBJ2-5	TGTGCCAGCAGCTTAGCGTCAGCGGGAGAAGGAGAGACCCAGTACTTC	CASSLASAGEGETQYF
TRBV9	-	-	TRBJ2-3	TGTGCCAGCAGCGTAGCGATCGGTAAAACAGATACGCAGTATTTT	CASSVAIGKTDTQYF
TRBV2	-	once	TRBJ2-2	TGTGCCAGCAGTGAGGACTCCGCCCTTACCGGGGAGCTGTTTTTT	CASSEDSALTGELFF
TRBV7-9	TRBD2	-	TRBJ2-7	TGTGCCAGCAGCTCCTACATAGCGGGAGGAGGCGAGCAGTACTTC	CASSSYIAGGGEQYF
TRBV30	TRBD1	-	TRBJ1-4	TGTGCCCTTCAGGGGGCAGACGTGAATGAAAAACTGTTTTTT	CALQGADVNEKLFF
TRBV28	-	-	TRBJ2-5	TGTGCCAGCAGCGACGCGGGGAGGGGGGAGACCCAGTACTTC	CASSDAGRGETQYF
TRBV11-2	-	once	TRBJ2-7	TGTGCCAGCAGCTTAGGTTCGACCGAGCAGTACTTC	CASSLGSTEQYF
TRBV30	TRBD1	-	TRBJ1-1	TGTGCCTGCGATATTGGACAGGGTTACGCTGAAGCTTTCTTT	CACDIGQGYAEAFF
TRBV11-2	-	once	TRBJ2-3	TGTGCCAGCAGCTTAGATCTAAGCCCATCGAATACGCAGTATTTT	CASSLDLSPSNTQYF
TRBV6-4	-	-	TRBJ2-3	TGTGCCAGCAGTGACAGAGGGGTTGGAGATACGCAGTATTTT	CASSDRGVGDTQYF
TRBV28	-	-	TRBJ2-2	TGTGCCAGCCTCCAGCCCCCGGACCTCAACACCGGGGAGCTGTTTTTT	CASLQPPDLNTGELFF
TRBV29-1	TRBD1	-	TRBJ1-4	TGCAGCGTTGAGACAGGGCTTTCAACTAATGAAAAACTGTTTTTT	CSVETGLSTNEKLFF
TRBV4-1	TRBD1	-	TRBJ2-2	TGCGCCAGCAAACCCGGGACAGGGGGAACCGGGGAGCTGTTTTTT	CASKPGTGGTGELFF
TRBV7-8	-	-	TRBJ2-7	TGTGCCAGCAGCCAGTCCCCCTACGAGCAGTACTTC	CASSQSPYEQYF
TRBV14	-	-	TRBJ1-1	TGTGCCAGCAGCAACCTTAACACTGAAGCTTTCTTT	CASSNLNTEAFF
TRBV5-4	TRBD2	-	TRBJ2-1	TGTGCCAGCAGCTTTGGTATTAGCGGGAGGTTTGCCTCTCCCTACAATGAGCAGTTCTTC	CASSFGISGRFASPYNEQFF
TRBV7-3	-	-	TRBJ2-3	TGTGCCAGCAGCTTCCAGGGGGGAGGGGAGACAGATACGCAGTATTTT	CASSFQGGGETDTQYF
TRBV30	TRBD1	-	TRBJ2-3	TGTGCCTGGAGTGGCCGGGACAGGGGGTACACAGATACGCAGTATTTT	CAWSGRDRGYTDTQYF
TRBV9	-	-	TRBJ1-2	TGTGCCAGCAGCCCAGGACAGAATTATGGCTACACCTTC	CASSPGQNYGYTF
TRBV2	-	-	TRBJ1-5	TGTGCCAGCAGGGATACAGGGCTGGCATCACAGCATTTT	CASRDTGLASQHF
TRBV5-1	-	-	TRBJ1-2	TGCGCCAGCAGCTTGGAACCGGGGGGGCTTAACTATGGCTACACCTTC	CASSLEPGGLNYGYTF
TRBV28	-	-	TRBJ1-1	TGTGCCAGCAGTTTAGCCGGCCCGCGCCCGGGGGTGATCTTT	CASSLAGPRPGVIF
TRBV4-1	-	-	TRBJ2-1	TGCGCCAGCAGCCAAGATCCCGGTTTAGCGTACAATGAGCAGTTCTTC	CASSQDPGLAYNEQFF
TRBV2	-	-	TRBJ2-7	TGTGCCAGCAGTGGCGGGTTCACCGAGCAGTACTTC	CASSGGFTEQYF
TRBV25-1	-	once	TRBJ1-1	TGTGCCAGCACCGATACAGGGAACACTGAAGCTTTCTTT	CASTDTGNTEAFF
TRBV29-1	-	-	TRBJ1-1	TGCAGCGTTAAGGGGTCCGTATCCACTGAAGCTTTCTTT	CSVKGSVSTEAFF
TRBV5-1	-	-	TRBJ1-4	TGCGCCAGCAGCTTTAGAGCGGGCGCCGATGAAAAACTGTTTTTT	CASSFRAGADEKLFF
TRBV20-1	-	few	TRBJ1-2	TGCAGTGGGGGGGTCATTAATGGCTACACCTTC	CSGGVINGYTF
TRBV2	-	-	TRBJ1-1	TGTGCCAGCAGCATTACAGCCGAGAACACTGAAGCTTTCTTT	CASSITAENTEAFF
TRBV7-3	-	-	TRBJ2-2	TGTGCCAGCAGCGTACAGGGCGGGGAGCTGTTTTTT	CASSVQGGELFF
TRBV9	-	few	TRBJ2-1	TGTGCCAGCAGCGTAGCCAGAAAGGGCAATGAGCAGTTCTTC	CASSVARKGNEQFF
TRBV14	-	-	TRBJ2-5	TGTGCCAGCAGCCAAGATTGGGGTATGGAGACCCAGTACTTC	CASSQDWGMETQYF
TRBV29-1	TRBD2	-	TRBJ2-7	TGCAGCGCAGTGCCGGGACTAGCGGGAGAATCCTACGAGCAGTACTTC	CSAVPGLAGESYEQYF
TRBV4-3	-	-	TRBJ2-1	TGCGCCAGCAGCCAAGAAAGGGTATACAATGAGCAGTTCTTC	CASSQERVYNEQFF
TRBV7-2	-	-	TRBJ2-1	TGTGCCAGCAGCTTGAATTACAATGAGCAGTTCTTC	CASSLNYNEQFF
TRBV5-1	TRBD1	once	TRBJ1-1	TGCGCCAGCAGCTCCCTGGACAGGGCAAACACTGAAGCTTTCTTT	CASSSLDRANTEAFF
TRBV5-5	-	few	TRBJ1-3	TGTGCCAGCAGCTTGGAACGTGACTCTGGAAACACCATATATTTT	CASSLERDSGNTIYF
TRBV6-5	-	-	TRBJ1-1	TGTGCCAGCAGTTACTCGGGGGGCACTGAAGCTTTCTTT	CASSYSGGTEAFF
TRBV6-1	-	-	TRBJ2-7	TGTGCCAGCAGTGAAGCCTTCGAGCAGTACTTC	CASSEAFEQYF
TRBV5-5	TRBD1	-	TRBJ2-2	TGTGCCAGCAGCCAGGGACAGGCCACCGGGGAGCTGTTTTTT	CASSQGQATGELFF
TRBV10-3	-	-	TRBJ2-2	TGTGCCATCAGTGGGGGGGGGCCACCTCCCAACACCGGGGAGCTGTTTTTT	CAISGGGPPPNTGELFF
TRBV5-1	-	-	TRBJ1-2	TGCGCCAGCAGCTTGACAGAAACTAACTATGGCTACACCTTC	CASSLTETNYGYTF
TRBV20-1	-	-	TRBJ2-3	TGCAGTGCTGGGCTTGGTGATACGCAGTATTTT	CSAGLGDTQYF
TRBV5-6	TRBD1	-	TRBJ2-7	TGTGCCAGCAGCTTGGACAGGGGGCAGTACGAGCAGTACTTC	CASSLDRGQYEQYF
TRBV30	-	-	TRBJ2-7	TGTGCCTGGAGTGTGAAGGGAAGCTCCTACGAGCAGTACTTC	CAWSVKGSSYEQYF
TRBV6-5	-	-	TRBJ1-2	TGTGCCAGCTACCATGATGGGGGATTATTCCATGGCTACACCTTC	CASYHDGGLFHGYTF